These T cell receptor beta chains were read from a single sample in a study of siplizumab effects on memory and regulatory T cells. This table comes from immunoSEQ multiplex PCR, and its TCRdb copy is limited to in-frame clones, with some not included. Here the sample spans roughly 62,000 clones, roughly 78% being singletons. The sample consisted of memory CD4+ T cells sorted from blood. The source is a human donor in good health. Both conserved end residues are part of each CDR3. The order of the fields is J gene, clone size, V gene, D gene, CDR3 protein, CDR3 DNA. A D gene is named only where the DNA matches it firmly. Size is stated for part of the rows, as once, few or many counts, or as a class when the clone is expanded.

j_call: TRBJ1-4; clone_size: .; v_call: TRBV27; d_call: .; cdr3_aa: CATRPWANEKLFF; cdr3_nt: TGTGCCACCAGACCGTGGGCTAATGAAAAACTGTTTTTT
j_call: TRBJ1-1; clone_size: .; v_call: TRBV6-6; d_call: .; cdr3_aa: CASSYADPEAFF; cdr3_nt: TGTGCCAGTAGTTACGCGGACCCAGAAGCTTTCTTT
j_call: TRBJ2-3; clone_size: few; v_call: TRBV6-6; d_call: .; cdr3_aa: CASSYDSTDTQYF; cdr3_nt: TGTGCCAGCAGTTACGACAGCACAGATACGCAGTATTTT
j_call: TRBJ2-1; clone_size: .; v_call: TRBV19; d_call: TRBD1; cdr3_aa: CASSRTGRTEQFF; cdr3_nt: TGTGCCAGTAGTAGGACAGGGCGGACTGAGCAGTTCTTC
j_call: TRBJ1-2; clone_size: once; v_call: TRBV29-1; d_call: TRBD1; cdr3_aa: CSVGTDSNYGYTF; cdr3_nt: TGCAGCGTAGGGACAGACTCTAACTATGGCTACACCTTC
j_call: TRBJ1-1; clone_size: .; v_call: TRBV5-3; d_call: .; cdr3_aa: CARSPHDPSGRTEAFF; cdr3_nt: TGTGCCAGAAGCCCACACGACCCCTCAGGTCGCACTGAAGCTTTCTTT
j_call: TRBJ2-7; clone_size: .; v_call: TRBV6-6; d_call: TRBD1; cdr3_aa: CASSYSWDRPYEQYF; cdr3_nt: TGTGCCAGCAGTTACTCTTGGGACAGACCCTACGAGCAGTACTTC
j_call: TRBJ2-1; clone_size: .; v_call: TRBV10-3; d_call: .; cdr3_aa: CAITGQGLYGEQFF; cdr3_nt: TGTGCCATCACGGGGCAGGGGCTCTACGGTGAGCAGTTCTTC
j_call: TRBJ2-3; clone_size: .; v_call: TRBV4-2; d_call: .; cdr3_aa: CASSQGLDTQYF; cdr3_nt: TGTGCCAGCAGCCAAGGGCTGGATACGCAGTATTTT
j_call: TRBJ1-1; clone_size: .; v_call: TRBV4-1; d_call: .; cdr3_aa: CASSQGEGNTEAFF; cdr3_nt: TGCGCCAGCAGCCAAGGGGAGGGGAACACTGAAGCTTTCTTT